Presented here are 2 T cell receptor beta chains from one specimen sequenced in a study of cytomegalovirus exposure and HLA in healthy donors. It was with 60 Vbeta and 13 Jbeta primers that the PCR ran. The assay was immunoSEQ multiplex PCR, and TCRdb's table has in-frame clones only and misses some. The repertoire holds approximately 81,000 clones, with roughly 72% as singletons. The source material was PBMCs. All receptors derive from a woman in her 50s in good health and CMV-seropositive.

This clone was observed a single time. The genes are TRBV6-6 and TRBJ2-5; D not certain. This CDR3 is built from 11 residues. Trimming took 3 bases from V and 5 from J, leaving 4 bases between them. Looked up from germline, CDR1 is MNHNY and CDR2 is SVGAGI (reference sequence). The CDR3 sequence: CASSYQETQYF. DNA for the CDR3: TGTGCCAGCAGTTATCAGGAGACCCAGTACTTC.

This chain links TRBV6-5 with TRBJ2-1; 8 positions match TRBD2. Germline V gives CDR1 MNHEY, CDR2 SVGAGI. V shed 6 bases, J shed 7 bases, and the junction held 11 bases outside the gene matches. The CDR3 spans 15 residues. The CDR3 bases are TGTGCCAGCAGAGAGTACGGCGGGAGGTTGAATGAGCAGTTCTTC. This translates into CASREYGGRLNEQFF.